The 15 T cell receptor beta chains below come from one sample, sequenced in a study of T cell changes during pregnancy in multiple sclerosis. This table comes from immunoSEQ multiplex PCR, and its TCRdb copy is limited to in-frame clones, with some not included. The sample lists 25,000 to 30,000 clones, over 85% seen once, with 0.6% to 0.75% in the top ten. Sample: CD4+ T cells from peripheral blood mononuclear cells, taken in the first trimester of pregnancy. The source of these receptors is a female donor with multiple sclerosis, enrolled in a pregnancy study.

The gene calls are TRBV5-1 and TRBJ1-1; a weak D match, TRBD1 (5 bases). Looked up from germline, CDR1 is SGHRS and CDR2 is YFSETQ. The CDR3 runs to 15 residues. Trimming took 0 bases from V and 1 from J, leaving 10 bases between them. Written as DNA, the CDR3 is TGCGCCAGCAGCTTGGGGCAGGGTTGGAACACTGAAGCTTTCTTT. It encodes CASSLGQGWNTEAFF.

The rearrangement joins TRBV7-3 to TRBJ2-1, with D possibly matching TRBD2 (5 bases). This CDR3 is 16 amino acids long. Germline CDR1 and CDR2: SGHTA and FQGTGA. The V and J ends lost 1 base and 0 bases respectively, with 10 bases between them. CDR3 sequence reads: CASSLKGVGSYNEQFF. The CDR3 DNA reads as TGTGCCAGCAGCTTAAAGGGAGTAGGCTCCTACAATGAGCAGTTCTTC.

The chain recombines TRBV5-1 with TRBJ2-3; TRBD2 matches 9 bases. In germline, CDR1 is SGHRS, CDR2 YFSETQ. J gave up 4 bases and V 0 bases, and 9 bases lay outside the gene matches. The CDR3 contains 17 residues. CDR3 DNA sequence: TGCGCCAGCAGCTTGGGTAGTTCTAGCGGGGAGGCAGATACGCAGTATTTT. Its translation: CASSLGSSSGEADTQYF.

This chain connects TRBV6-1 to TRBJ2-2; no definite D call. From germline, CDR1 is MNHNS and CDR2 SASEGT. V lost 6 bases and J lost 1, with 6 bases in between. This CDR3 region has 13 residues. CDR3 residues: CASRAVNTGELFF. In DNA, the CDR3 is TGTGCCAGCAGGGCTGTGAACACCGGGGAGCTGTTTTTT.

The genes are TRBV4-3 and TRBJ2-7, with 7 positions matching TRBD1. The CDR3 is 14 amino acids. CDR1 LGHNA and CDR2 YSLEER come from the germline V gene. The V gene end was trimmed by 2 bases and the J gene end by 2 bases; junction bases not matched to a gene: 3. The DNA for the CDR3 is TGCGCCAGCAGCCAAACCGACAGGGCCTACGAGCAGTACTTC. This gives the protein CASSQTDRAYEQYF.

The chain employs TRBV6-5 and TRBJ1-5; no clear D gene. Germline V gives CDR1 MNHEY, CDR2 SVGAGI. V was trimmed by 6 bases and J by 4 bases, leaving 10 bases between them. The CDR3 is 13 amino acids. CDR3 protein: CASSGRTNQPQHF. CDR3 coding DNA: TGTGCCAGCAGCGGGAGAACGAATCAGCCCCAGCATTTT.

This sequence joins TRBV5-1 and TRBJ2-7; 8 bases fit TRBD1. This CDR3 region has 16 residues. V was pared by 4 bases and J by 1 base, with 10 bases of the junction left unmatched. Looked up from germline, CDR1 is SGHRS and CDR2 is YFSETQ. The CDR3 sequence: CASSLTGQGTSYEQYF. The CDR3 bases are TGCGCCAGCAGCCTGACCGGACAGGGTACGTCCTACGAGCAGTACTTC.

The chain carries TRBV7-3 and TRBJ1-4, with D uncertain. Germline CDR1 is SGHTA and CDR2 is FQGTGA. The CDR3 has 19 amino acids. Between the trimmed V and J ends, which lost 5 bases and 2 bases, there was a span of 24 bases. CDR3 in DNA: TGTGCCAGCAGCCCAAAGTTCTGGGAGTGGCGAGCGACTAATGAAAAACTGTTTTTT. Its protein is CASSPKFWEWRATNEKLFF.

The J gene is TRBJ2-7, the V gene TRBV9, with 8 bases aligning to TRBD2. V was clipped by 4 bases and J by 6 bases; unmatched bases: 15. The length of the CDR3 is 16 residues. The V gene's germline CDR1 is SGDLS and CDR2 YYNGEE. CDR3 nucleotides: TGTGCCAGCAGCTCCCAAGCAGCGGGGGTACGAAGCGAGCAGTACTTC. Residues: CASSSQAAGVRSEQYF.

The rearrangement joins TRBV4-3 to TRBJ2-5, with 9 positions matching TRBD2. Trimming cost V 0 bases and J 2 bases; bases outside gene matches: 16. Per the germline V gene, CDR1 is LGHNA and CDR2 is YSLEER. The CDR3 totals 20 residues. The CDR3 DNA reads as TGCGCCAGCAGCCAAGATTTGACGGAATGGGCTAGCGGGATACAAGAGACCCAGTACTTC. Translation: CASSQDLTEWASGIQETQYF.

In its sample, this clone was seen once. This chain uses TRBV5-1 with TRBJ1-2; D is unclear. Between the trimmed V and J ends, which lost 2 bases and 1 base, there was a span of 3 bases. CDR1 and CDR2 (germline): SGHRS, YFSETQ. The CDR3 has 12 amino acids. The CDR3 DNA follows: TGCGCCAGCAGCTTCGGTAACTATGGCTACACCTTC. Encoded protein: CASSFGNYGYTF.

This clone was detected only once. The rearrangement links TRBV5-6 to TRBJ2-1; 8 nucleotides match TRBD1. Germline values: CDR1 SGHDT, CDR2 YYEEEE. This CDR3 contains 15 residues. V lost 3 bases, J lost 9 bases, and 11 bases stayed unmatched. Here the CDR3 reads CASSSGQGFFLEQFF. CDR3 nucleotide sequence: TGTGCCAGCAGCTCCGGACAGGGCTTCTTTCTTGAGCAGTTCTTC.

The V gene is TRBV2, the J gene TRBJ1-2, with 7 nucleotides matching TRBD1. V was pared by 6 bases and J by 7 bases, with 8 bases of the junction left unmatched. CDR3 length: 13 residues. CDR1 and CDR2 (germline): SNHLY, FYNNEI. The CDR3 nucleotides are TGTGCCAGCAGAGCAGACAGGGAAGGTGGCTACACCTTC. This gives the protein CASRADREGGYTF.

Sample share makes this clone medium-sized (0.01 to 0.1%). The chain joins TRBV18 to TRBJ1-2, with 10 bases matching TRBD1. The germline CDR1 and CDR2 sequences are KGHSH and LQKENI. V dropped 3 bases and J dropped 6; count of bases not matched to a gene: 7. The CDR3 sequence is 15 residues long. This chain's CDR3 is CASSPTTGGRDGYTF. The CDR3 DNA follows: TGTGCCAGCTCACCTACGACAGGGGGCAGAGATGGCTACACCTTC.

V is TRBV7-9 and J is TRBJ1-2, with D possibly matching TRBD1 (6 bases). Trimming took 5 bases from V and 8 from J, leaving 9 bases between them. The CDR3 runs to 11 residues. Germline V gene data show CDR1 as SEHNR and CDR2 as FQNEAQ (reference sequence). The CDR3 nucleotides are TGTGCCAGCAGCACAGGGTACGGCTACACCTTC. Translation: CASSTGYGYTF.